A single sample gave rise to the 5 T cell receptor beta chains below, sequenced in a study of blood T cell repertoires in COVID-19. The table came from immunoSEQ multiplex PCR; TCRdb's copy has only in-frame clones and leaves some out. The sample includes about 180,000 clones, about 90% of them seen just once. The specimen sequenced was peripheral blood. Receptors originate from a man aged 65 to 85 with active or convalescent COVID-19.

V is TRBV5-6 and J is TRBJ2-5, with 10 nucleotides matching TRBD2. The trim removed 3 bases at V and 5 bases at J, leaving 7 bases unmatched. Germline-derived CDR1 and CDR2 are SGHDT and YYEEEE. This CDR3 is 15 amino acids long. CDR3 sequence: CASSSKTSGLETQYF. For the CDR3, the DNA is TGTGCCAGCAGCTCCAAGACTAGCGGGCTCGAGACCCAGTACTTC.

The V and J genes are TRBV11-2 and TRBJ1-5; TRBD1 might be the D (6 bases). Between the trimmed V and J ends, which lost 0 bases and 2 bases, there was a span of 11 bases. CDR1 SGHAT and CDR2 FQNNGV come from the germline V gene. The CDR3 covers 16 residues. CDR3 bases: TGTGCCAGCAGCTTAGAAGGGGGAGGGGGCAATCAGCCCCAGCATTTT. This sequence encodes CASSLEGGGGNQPQHF.

The V call is TRBV18, the J call TRBJ2-7; 7 bases fit TRBD1. The CDR3 sequence is 14 residues long. With 6 bases clipped from V and 6 bases from J, the junction kept 11 bases outside the gene matches. The germline gives CDR1 KGHSH, CDR2 LQKENI. The CDR3 DNA sequence: TGTGCCAGCTCTCGACAGGGACAGTTTGCCGAGCAGTACTTC. Its translation is CASSRQGQFAEQYF. Variable domain in full (rest from reference TRBV18 and TRBJ2-7): NAGVMQNPRHLVRRRGQEARLRCSPMKGHSHVYWYRQLPEEGLKFMVYLQKENIIDESGMPKERFSAEFPKEGPSILRIQQVVRGDSAAYFCASSRQGQFAEQYFGPGTRLTVT.

The chain couples TRBV24-1 to TRBJ2-3; TRBD2 matches 9 bases. V shed 3 bases and J 3 bases; nucleotides not matched to a gene: 12. In germline, CDR1 is KGHDR, CDR2 SFDVKD. The CDR3 contains 18 residues. CDR3 nucleotides: TGTGCCACCAGTGATCCAACGCTAGCGGGACGGAGTACAGATACGCAGTATTTT. It encodes CATSDPTLAGRSTDTQYF.

This clone appeared a single time. This chain joins TRBV5-1 and TRBJ1-1; 10 nucleotides line up with TRBD1. This CDR3 has 15 amino acids. Trimming removed 3 bases from V and 1 base from J; junction bases left unmatched: 3. The germline gives CDR1 SGHRS, CDR2 YFSETQ. CDR3 sequence: CASSSGQGSNTEAFF. The CDR3 bases are TGCGCCAGCAGCTCGGGACAGGGGTCGAACACTGAAGCTTTCTTT.